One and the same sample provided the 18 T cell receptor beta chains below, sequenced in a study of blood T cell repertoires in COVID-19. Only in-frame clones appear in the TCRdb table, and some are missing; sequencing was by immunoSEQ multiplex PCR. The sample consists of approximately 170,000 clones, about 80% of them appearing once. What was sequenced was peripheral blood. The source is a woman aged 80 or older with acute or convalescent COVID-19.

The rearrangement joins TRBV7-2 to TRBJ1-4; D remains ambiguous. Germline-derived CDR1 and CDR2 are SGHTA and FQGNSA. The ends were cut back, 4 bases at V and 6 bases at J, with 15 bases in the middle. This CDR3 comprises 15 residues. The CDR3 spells CASSSQVGGYEKLFF. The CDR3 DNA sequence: TGTGCCAGCAGCTCCCAGGTCGGAGGGTATGAAAAACTGTTTTTT.

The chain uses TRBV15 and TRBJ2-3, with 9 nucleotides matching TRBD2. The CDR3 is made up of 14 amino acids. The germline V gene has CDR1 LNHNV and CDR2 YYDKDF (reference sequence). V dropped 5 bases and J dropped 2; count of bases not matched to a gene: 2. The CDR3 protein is CATSGGGATDTQYF. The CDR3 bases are TGTGCCACCAGCGGCGGGGGGGCCACAGATACGCAGTATTTT.

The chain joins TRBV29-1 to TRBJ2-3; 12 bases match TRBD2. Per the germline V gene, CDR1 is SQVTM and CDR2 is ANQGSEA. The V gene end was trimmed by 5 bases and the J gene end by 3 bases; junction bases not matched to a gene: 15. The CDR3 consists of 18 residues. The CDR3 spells CSVRPLTSGRGRTDTQYF. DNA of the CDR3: TGCAGCGTTCGACCTTTGACTAGCGGGAGAGGAAGGACAGATACGCAGTATTTT.

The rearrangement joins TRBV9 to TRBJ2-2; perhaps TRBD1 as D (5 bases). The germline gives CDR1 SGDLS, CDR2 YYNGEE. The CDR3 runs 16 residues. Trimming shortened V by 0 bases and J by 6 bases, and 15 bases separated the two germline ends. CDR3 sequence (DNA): TGTGCCAGCAGCGTAGGAAGTGGACACCTAGCCGGGGAGCTGTTTTTT. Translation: CASSVGSGHLAGELFF.

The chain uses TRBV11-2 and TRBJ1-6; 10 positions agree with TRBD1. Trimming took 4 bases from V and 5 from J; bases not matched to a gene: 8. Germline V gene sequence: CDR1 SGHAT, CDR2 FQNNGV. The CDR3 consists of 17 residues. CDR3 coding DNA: TGTGCCAGCAGCTCCCTAGGACAGGGGGAAAATAATTCACCCCTCCACTTT. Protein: CASSSLGQGENNSPLHF.

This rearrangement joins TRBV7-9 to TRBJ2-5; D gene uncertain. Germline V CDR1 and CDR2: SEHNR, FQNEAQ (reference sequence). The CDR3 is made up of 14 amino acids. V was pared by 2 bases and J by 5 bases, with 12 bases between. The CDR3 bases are TGTGCCAGCAGCTTACTCTGGCGGCGGGAGACCCAGTACTTC. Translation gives CASSLLWRRETQYF.

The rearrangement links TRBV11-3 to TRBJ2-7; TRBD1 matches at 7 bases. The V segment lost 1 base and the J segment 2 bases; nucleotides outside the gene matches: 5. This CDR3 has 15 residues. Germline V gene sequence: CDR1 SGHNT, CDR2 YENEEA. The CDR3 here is CASSLGTGRTYEQYF. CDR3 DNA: TGTGCCAGCAGCTTAGGGACAGGTCGCACCTACGAGCAGTACTTC. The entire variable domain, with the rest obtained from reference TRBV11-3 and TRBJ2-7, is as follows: EAGVVQSPRYKIIEKKQPVAFWCNPISGHNTLYWYLQNLGQGPELLIRYENEEAVDDSQLPKDRFSAERLKGVDSTLKIQPAELGDSAVYLCASSLGTGRTYEQYFGPGTRLTVT.

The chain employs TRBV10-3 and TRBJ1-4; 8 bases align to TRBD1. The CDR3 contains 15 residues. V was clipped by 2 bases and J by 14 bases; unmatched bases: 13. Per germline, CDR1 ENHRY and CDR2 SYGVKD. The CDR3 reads CAISEGGDAGGSLFF. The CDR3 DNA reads TGTGCCATCAGTGAGGGGGGAGATGCAGGGGGCAGTCTGTTTTTT.

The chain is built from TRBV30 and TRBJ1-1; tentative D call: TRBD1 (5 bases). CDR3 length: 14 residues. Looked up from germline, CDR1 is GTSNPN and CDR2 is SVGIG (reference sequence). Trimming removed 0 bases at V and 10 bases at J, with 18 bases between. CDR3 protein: CAWSVLTGGTGAFF. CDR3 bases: TGTGCCTGGAGTGTACTCACCGGGGGGACGGGAGCTTTCTTT.

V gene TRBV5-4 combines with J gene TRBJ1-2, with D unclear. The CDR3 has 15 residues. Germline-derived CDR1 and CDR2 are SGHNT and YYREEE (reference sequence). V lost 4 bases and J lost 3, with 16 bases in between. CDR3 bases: TGTGCCAGCAGCCCCGGACGGGAGGGAGACTATGGCTACACCTTC. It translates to CASSPGREGDYGYTF.

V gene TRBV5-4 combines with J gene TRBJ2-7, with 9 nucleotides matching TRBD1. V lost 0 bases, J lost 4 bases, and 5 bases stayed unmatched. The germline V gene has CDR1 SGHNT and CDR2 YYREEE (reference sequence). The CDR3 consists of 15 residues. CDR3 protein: CASSLGGTGWYEQYF. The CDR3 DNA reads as TGTGCCAGCAGCTTGGGAGGGACAGGGTGGTACGAGCAGTACTTC.

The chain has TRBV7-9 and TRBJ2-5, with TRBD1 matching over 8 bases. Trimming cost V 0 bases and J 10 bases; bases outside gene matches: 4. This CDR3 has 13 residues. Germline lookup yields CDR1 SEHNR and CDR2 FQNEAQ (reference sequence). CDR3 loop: CASSLATGQGQYF. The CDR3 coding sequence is TGTGCCAGCAGCTTAGCGACTGGACAGGGCCAGTACTTC.

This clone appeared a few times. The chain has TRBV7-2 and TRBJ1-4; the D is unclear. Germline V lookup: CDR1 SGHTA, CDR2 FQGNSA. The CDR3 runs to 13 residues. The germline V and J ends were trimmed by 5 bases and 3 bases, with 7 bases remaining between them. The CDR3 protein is CASSPRANEKLFF. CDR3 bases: TGTGCCAGCAGCCCGAGAGCTAATGAAAAACTGTTTTTT.

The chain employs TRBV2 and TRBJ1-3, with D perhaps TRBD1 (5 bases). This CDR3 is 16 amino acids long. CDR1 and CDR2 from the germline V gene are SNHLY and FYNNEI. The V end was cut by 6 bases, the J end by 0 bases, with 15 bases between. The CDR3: CASRNQGRFSGNTIYF. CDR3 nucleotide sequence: TGTGCCAGCAGAAATCAGGGTCGCTTCTCTGGAAACACCATATATTTT.

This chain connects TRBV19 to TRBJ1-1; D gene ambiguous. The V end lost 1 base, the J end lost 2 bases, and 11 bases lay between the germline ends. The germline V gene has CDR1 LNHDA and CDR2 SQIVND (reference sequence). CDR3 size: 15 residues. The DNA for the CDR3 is TGTGCCAGTAGTATAGTTGGACTGACTAACACTGAAGCTTTCTTT. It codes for CASSIVGLTNTEAFF. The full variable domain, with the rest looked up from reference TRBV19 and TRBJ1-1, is DGGITQSPKYLFRKEGQNVTLSCEQNLNHDAMYWYRQDPGQGLRLIYYSQIVNDFQKGDIAEGYSVSREKKESFPLTVTSAQKNPTAFYLCASSIVGLTNTEAFFGQGTRLTVV.

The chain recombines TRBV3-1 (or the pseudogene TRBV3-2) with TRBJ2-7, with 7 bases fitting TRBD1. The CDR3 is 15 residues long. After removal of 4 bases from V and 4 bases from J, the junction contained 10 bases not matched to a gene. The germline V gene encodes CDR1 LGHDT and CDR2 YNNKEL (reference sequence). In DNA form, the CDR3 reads TGTGCCAGCAGCCCCCCCCAAGGGGGCGGTTACGAGCAGTACTTC. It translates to CASSPPQGGGYEQYF.

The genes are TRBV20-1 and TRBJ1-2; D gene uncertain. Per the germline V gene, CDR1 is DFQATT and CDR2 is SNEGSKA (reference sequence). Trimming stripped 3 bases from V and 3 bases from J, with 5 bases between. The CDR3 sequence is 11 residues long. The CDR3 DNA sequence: TGCAGTGCTAGCGGGGACTATGGCTACACCTTC. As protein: CSASGDYGYTF.

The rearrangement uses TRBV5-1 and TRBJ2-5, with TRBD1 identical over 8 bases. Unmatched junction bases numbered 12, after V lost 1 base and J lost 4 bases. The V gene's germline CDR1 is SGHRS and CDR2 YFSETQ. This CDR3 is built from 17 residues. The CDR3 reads CASSLRGQGRLGETQYF. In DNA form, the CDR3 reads TGCGCCAGCAGCTTGAGAGGACAGGGTAGATTGGGAGAGACCCAGTACTTC.